This TCR beta chain was captured by sequencing in a study of T cells after yellow fever vaccination. Per germline, CDR1 SGHRS and CDR2 YFSETQ. The CDR3 covers 15 residues. V was clipped by 4 bases and J by 6 bases, with 16 bases between them. Turning to this clonotype: What it binds is not known.

In making TCR cDNA, 5'RACE template switching added a universal primer site and UMIs to it. TCRdb re-called the 5' RACE reads with MiXCR, one entry per CDR3 protein. The sample contains some 300,000 distinct CDR3 sequences, less than 9.5% of which appear only once. General study results and limits: Post-booster repertoires again held most primary-vaccination clones (approximately 96% CD4, roughly 88% CD8). Abundant clonotypes from the bulk population could contaminate FACS-sorted repertoires. Few clonotypes appeared in both CD4 and CD8 compartments.

Sample: PBMCs, taken roughly 45 days after the first yellow fever vaccination. V is TRBV5-1 and J is TRBJ1-4, with D possibly matching TRBD1 (5 bases). This receptor was identified in a man younger than 30 who received the YFV17D yellow fever vaccine. The CDR3 nucleotides are TGCGCCAGCAGCGTCGATCCGGGGGAAGATGAAAAACTGTTTTTT. The encoded protein is CASSVDPGEDEKLFF.